These 2 T cell receptor beta chains came from one sample sequenced in a study of blood T cell repertoires in COVID-19. The protocol was immunoSEQ multiplex PCR, while the TCRdb copy is restricted to in-frame clones and leaves out a portion. The table lists about 190,000 clones, about 88% of them singletons. The material sequenced was PBMCs or T cells enriched from blood (not recorded which). The source is a woman aged 40 to 50 in a cohort exposed to, infected with or recovered from COVID-19 (not recorded which).

This clone was counted a single time. The CDR3 DNA sequence: TGCGCCAGCAGCTTCGGGACTAGAGGTGATACGCAGTATTTT. Translating it yields CASSFGTRGDTQYF. The genes are TRBV5-1 and TRBJ2-3; TRBD2 aligns across 8 bases. The J segment lost 6 bases and the V segment lost 2 bases, leaving 5 bases of the junction unmatched. The germline gives CDR1 SGHRS, CDR2 YFSETQ. The CDR3 totals 14 residues. Full variable domain (rest looked up from reference TRBV5-1 and TRBJ2-3): KAGVTQTPRYLIKTRGQQVTLSCSPISGHRSVSWYQQTPGQGLQFLFEYFSETQRNKGNFPGRFSGRQFSNSRSEMNVSTLELGDSALYLCASSFGTRGDTQYFGPGTRLTVL.

The chain links TRBV4-1 to TRBJ2-1; 10 positions match TRBD2. The germline V gene encodes CDR1 MGHRA and CDR2 YSYEKL. Trimming cost V 3 bases and J 7 bases; bases outside gene matches: 3. The CDR3 sequence is 14 residues long. The CDR3 DNA reads TGCGCCAGCAGCCACTCTAGCGGGAGAAATGAGCAGTTCTTC. Translation gives CASSHSSGRNEQFF.